This passage covers 11 T cell receptor beta chains from one sample sequenced in a study of control samples from healthy donors and cancer patients. Sequencing was performed with immunoSEQ multiplex PCR; in TCRdb, only in-frame clones are kept and a portion is missing. This table has more than 80,000 clones, approximately 95% appearing once. Sequenced sample: blood. The receptors were sampled from a young man in good health.

As DNA, the CDR3 is TGCAGCGTAGGGGACAGGGCGAGCTCTGGAAACACCATATATTTT. Protein product: CSVGDRASSGNTIYF. This chain joins TRBV29-1 and TRBJ1-3; TRBD1 agrees at 9 bases. This CDR3 is built from 15 residues. V lost 6 bases and J lost 0; bases outside the gene matches: 6. From germline, CDR1 is SQVTM and CDR2 ANQGSEA.

V and J are TRBV27 and TRBJ1-5, with 9 bases matching TRBD1. This CDR3 comprises 13 residues. The ends lost 10 bases at V and 9 bases at J; junction bases unmatched: 10. Germline values: CDR1 MNHEY, CDR2 SMNVEV (reference sequence). CDR3 residues: CATGDRAFLPQHF. The CDR3 coding sequence is TGTGCCACCGGGGACAGGGCCTTTTTGCCCCAGCATTTT.

In its sample, this clone was seen a few times. The chain recombines TRBV10-1 with TRBJ2-7, with TRBD1 as a possible D gene (5 bases). The CDR3 loop spans 14 amino acids. Looked up from germline, CDR1 is WNHNN and CDR2 is SYGVQD (reference sequence). Deletions cut 2 bases from V and 4 bases from J, with 12 bases between. The CDR3: CASSEARDPYEQYF. Written as DNA, the CDR3 is TGCGCCAGCAGTGAGGCCAGGGATCCATACGAGCAGTACTTC.

The chain couples TRBV19 to TRBJ2-1; 10 bases line up with TRBD1. V was clipped by 3 bases and J by 5 bases; unmatched bases: 4. The CDR3 runs to 15 residues. In germline, CDR1 is LNHDA, CDR2 SQIVND (reference sequence). CDR3 residues: CASSIGTGVHNEQFF. The CDR3 nucleotides read TGTGCCAGTAGTATCGGGACAGGGGTCCACAATGAGCAGTTCTTC. Filled out from reference TRBV19 and TRBJ2-1, the complete variable domain reads DGGITQSPKYLFRKEGQNVTLSCEQNLNHDAMYWYRQDPGQGLRLIYYSQIVNDFQKGDIAEGYSVSREKKESFPLTVTSAQKNPTAFYLCASSIGTGVHNEQFFGPGTRLTVL.

The gene calls are TRBV5-1 and TRBJ1-2, with 10 bases aligning to TRBD1. Germline CDR1 SGHRS, CDR2 YFSETQ. This CDR3 region has 13 residues. V shed 5 bases and J 8 bases; nucleotides not matched to a gene: 6. The CDR3 here is CASRLTGGRGYTF. In DNA, the CDR3 is TGCGCCAGCAGGTTGACAGGGGGCAGAGGCTACACCTTC.

In this sample, this clone turned up once. The CDR3 DNA reads TGTGCCAGCAGCGCAGGGGGCTACACTGAAGCTTTCTTT. Protein: CASSAGGYTEAFF. The chain carries TRBV6-4 and TRBJ1-1, with 8 bases identical to TRBD1. The germline V gene encodes CDR1 MRHNA and CDR2 SNTAGT. The V gene end was trimmed by 6 bases and the J gene end by 3 bases; junction bases not matched to a gene: 3. The CDR3 is 13 amino acids.

The genes are TRBV20-1 and TRBJ2-3; TRBD1 matches at 7 bases. V trimming: 6 bases; J trimming: 12 bases; junction bases outside the gene matches: 9. The CDR3 sequence is 11 residues long. Per germline, CDR1 DFQATT and CDR2 SNEGSKA (reference sequence). The CDR3 loop is CSAPSGTDQYF. CDR3 bases: TGCAGTGCCCCGTCGGGGACAGATCAGTATTTT.

The gene calls are TRBV5-8 and TRBJ2-7, with 10 bases lining up with TRBD2. Trimming cost V 4 bases and J 0 bases; bases outside gene matches: 10. The CDR3 consists of 17 residues. CDR1 and CDR2 from the germline V gene are SGHTS and YDEGEE. The CDR3 sequence is CASSPGDLAGGSYEQYF. The CDR3 nucleotides are TGTGCCAGCAGCCCTGGGGATTTAGCGGGGGGCTCCTACGAGCAGTACTTC. Full variable domain (rest looked up from reference TRBV5-8 and TRBJ2-7): EAGVTQSPTHLIKTRGQQATLRCSPISGHTSVYWYQQALGLGLQFLLWYDEGEERNRGNFPPRFSGRQFPNYSSELNVNALELEDSALYLCASSPGDLAGGSYEQYFGPGTRLTVT.

The V gene is TRBV5-1, the J gene TRBJ2-7, with D maybe TRBD1 (5 bases). V dropped 0 bases and J dropped 5 bases, with 12 bases sitting between them. CDR1 is SGHRS, CDR2 YFSETQ, per germline. The CDR3 is made up of 14 amino acids. The CDR3, as DNA: TGCGCCAGCAGCTTGGTAGGGGCACAAGACGAGCAGTACTTC. Protein: CASSLVGAQDEQYF.

The rearrangement joins TRBV18 to TRBJ1-5; D remains unclear. The V gene's germline CDR1 is KGHSH and CDR2 LQKENI. This CDR3 is built from 16 residues. V shed 2 bases and J shed 0 bases, with 11 bases lying between them. The CDR3 DNA reads as TGTGCCAGCTCACCAGTGTACACCTATAGCAATCAGCCCCAGCATTTT. Its protein product is CASSPVYTYSNQPQHF.

The chain couples TRBV18 to TRBJ1-2, with D maybe TRBD1 (5 bases). V shed 3 bases and J shed 6 bases, with 14 bases lying between them. Germline lookup yields CDR1 KGHSH and CDR2 LQKENI. The CDR3 has 14 amino acids. The CDR3 spells CASSPLGTADGYTF. The CDR3, as DNA: TGTGCCAGCTCACCCCTTGGGACTGCGGATGGCTACACCTTC.